The TCR beta chain described here comes from a study of identical twins. A universal primer site arose from template switching, and cDNA bore unique molecular identifiers. TCRdb re-called the 5' RACE reads with MiXCR, one entry per CDR3 protein. The repertoire has 550,000 to 700,000 distinct CDR3 sequences, 9.6% of them found once; the top ten carry roughly 3%. Germline-derived CDR1 and CDR2 are MDHEN and SYDVKM. The J segment lost 2 bases and the V segment lost 6 bases, leaving 7 bases of the junction unmatched. The CDR3 has 14 residues. This clonotype was seen more than once but under ten times. These data were also filed under a second study, of yellow fever vaccine responses in identical twins.

Source material: PBMCs. The sequence derives from a woman under 30 in good health. The rearrangement links TRBV28 to TRBJ2-7, with 7 bases fitting TRBD1. CDR3 sequence reads: CASSGTVKTYEQYF. In nucleotides, the CDR3 is TGTGCCAGCAGCGGGACAGTAAAAACCTACGAGCAGTACTTC.